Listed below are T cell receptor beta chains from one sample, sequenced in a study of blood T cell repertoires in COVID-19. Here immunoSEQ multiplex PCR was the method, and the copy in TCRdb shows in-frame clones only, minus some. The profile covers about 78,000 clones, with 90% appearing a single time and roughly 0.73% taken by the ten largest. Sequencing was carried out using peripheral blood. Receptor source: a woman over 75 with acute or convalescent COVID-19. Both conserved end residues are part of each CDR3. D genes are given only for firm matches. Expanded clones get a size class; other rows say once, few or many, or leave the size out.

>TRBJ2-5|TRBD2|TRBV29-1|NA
TGCAGCGTTGATAGGCTAGCGGGGTTAGAGACCCAGTACTTC
CSVDRLAGLETQYF
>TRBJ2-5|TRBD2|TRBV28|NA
TGTGCCAGCAGCCCGGGACTAGCGGGAGGGCCGGTCGTAGAGACCCAGTACTTC
CASSPGLAGGPVVETQYF
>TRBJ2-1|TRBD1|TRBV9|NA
TGTGCCAGCAGCGTAGGACAGGGGGGGTTTTATGAGCAGTTCTTC
CASSVGQGGFYEQFF
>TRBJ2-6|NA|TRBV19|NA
TGTGCCAGTATCCTGGGCACCTCCTCTGGGGCCAACGTCCTGACTTTC
CASILGTSSGANVLTF
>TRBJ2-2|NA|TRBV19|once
TGTGCCAGTAGTTGGGACACCCGATACACCGGGGAGCTGTTTTTT
CASSWDTRYTGELFF
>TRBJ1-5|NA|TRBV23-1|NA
TGCGCCAGCAGTCAATCAAGGGGATGGAGTCAGCCCCAGCATTTT
CASSQSRGWSQPQHF
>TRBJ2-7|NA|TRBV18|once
TGTGCCAGCTCACCCGCCGAGGGAGGTGGTTACGAGCAGTACTTC
CASSPAEGGGYEQYF
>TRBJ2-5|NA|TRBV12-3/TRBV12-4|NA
TGTGCCAGCAGTCCCTCCACAGGGAAGACCCAGTACTTC
CASSPSTGKTQYF
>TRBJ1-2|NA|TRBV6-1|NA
TGTGCCAGCAGTGAATCGAGTGGCTATGGCTACACCTTC
CASSESSGYGYTF
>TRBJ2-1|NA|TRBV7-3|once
TGTGCCAGCAGCCCGCGGAAGAGCTCCTACAATGAGCAGTTCTTC
CASSPRKSSYNEQFF
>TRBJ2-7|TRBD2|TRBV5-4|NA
TGTGCCAGCAGCCTCGCGGGGGTCTCCTACGAGCAGTACTTC
CASSLAGVSYEQYF
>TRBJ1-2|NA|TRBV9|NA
TGTGCCAGCAGCGTAGATCAGGGGAGCTATGGCTACACCTTC
CASSVDQGSYGYTF
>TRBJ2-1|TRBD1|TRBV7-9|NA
TGTGCCAGCAGCTTAATCGGACAGGGGAAAGGTGAGCAGTTCTTC
CASSLIGQGKGEQFF
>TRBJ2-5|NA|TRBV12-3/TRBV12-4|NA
TGTGCCAGCAGAGAATCAGGGGTAGAGACCCAGTACTTC
CASRESGVETQYF
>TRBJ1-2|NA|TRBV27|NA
TGTGCCAGCAGTCTCACAGGGCCCACCTTTTCAACTAACGAAAGCTACACCTTC
CASSLTGPTFSTNESYTF
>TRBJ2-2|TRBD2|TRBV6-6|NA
TGTGCCAGCAGTCGACGGACTAGCGGGACAACCGGGGAGCTGTTTTTT
CASSRRTSGTTGELFF
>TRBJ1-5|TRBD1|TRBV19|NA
TGTGCCAGTACCGGGACAGGTAATCAGCCCCAGCATTTT
CASTGTGNQPQHF
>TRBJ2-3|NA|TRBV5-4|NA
TGTGCCAGCAGCTCCGGGACTCCTGCGGTAGATACGCAGTATTTT
CASSSGTPAVDTQYF
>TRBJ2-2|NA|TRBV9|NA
TGTGCCAGCAGCACAAACAGGGTCGAAGGGAACGGGGAGCCGTTTTTT
CASSTNRVEGNGEPFF
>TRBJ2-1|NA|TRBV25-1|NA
TGTGCCAGCAGTGAAACCGGGACCTACAATGAGCAGTTCTTC
CASSETGTYNEQFF
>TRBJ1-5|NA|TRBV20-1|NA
TGCAGTGCTAGTGCTCGAGGGCCCAATCAGCCCCAGCATTTT
CSASARGPNQPQHF
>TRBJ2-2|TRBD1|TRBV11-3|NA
TGTGCCAGCAGCTCGAGGACAGGGGGTTACACCGGGGAGCTGTTTTTT
CASSSRTGGYTGELFF
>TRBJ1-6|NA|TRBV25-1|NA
TGTGCCAGCAGTGCTACAGGGTATAATTCACCCCTCCACTTT
CASSATGYNSPLHF
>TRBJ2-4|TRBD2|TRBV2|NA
TGTGCCAGCAGCCCTAGCGGGAGGGGAGCCAAAAACATTCAGTACTTC
CASSPSGRGAKNIQYF
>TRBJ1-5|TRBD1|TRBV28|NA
TGTGCCAGCAGTTTATCCACAGGGGGGTATAGCAATCAGCCCCAGCATTTT
CASSLSTGGYSNQPQHF
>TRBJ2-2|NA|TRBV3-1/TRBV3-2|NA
TGTGCCAGCAGCCCACTGGACACCGGGGAGCTGTTTTTT
CASSPLDTGELFF
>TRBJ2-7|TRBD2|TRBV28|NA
TGTGCCAGCAGTTTCGGACTAGCGGGAGCCGAGCAGTACTTC
CASSFGLAGAEQYF
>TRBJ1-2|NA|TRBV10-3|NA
TGTGCCATCAGTGCAGACAGTAACTATGGCTACACCTTC
CAISADSNYGYTF
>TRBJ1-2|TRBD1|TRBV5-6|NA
TGTGCCAGCAGCACCGTGACAGGGGAGTATGGCTACACCTTC
CASSTVTGEYGYTF
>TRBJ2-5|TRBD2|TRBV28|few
TGTGCCAGCAGTTTAGGGGCTAGCGGGGCCCCCCAAGAGACCCAGTACTTC
CASSLGASGAPQETQYF
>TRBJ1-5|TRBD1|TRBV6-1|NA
TGTGCCAGCAGTGATACCGGACAGGGTAGACAGCCCCAGCATTTT
CASSDTGQGRQPQHF
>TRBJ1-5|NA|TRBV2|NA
TGTGCCAGCAGGCCAACCTACGGTACGGGGCAGCCCCAGCATTTT
CASRPTYGTGQPQHF
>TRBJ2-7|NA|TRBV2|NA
TGTGCCAGCAGTGAACTCGGGCTAGCCCCTGGCGAGCAGTACTTC
CASSELGLAPGEQYF
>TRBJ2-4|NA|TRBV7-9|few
TGTGCCAGCAGCTTTAACCCAGGGAAAAACATTCAGTACTTC
CASSFNPGKNIQYF
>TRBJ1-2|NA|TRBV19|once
TGTGCCAGTAGTACTCAGACTAACTATGGCTACACCTTC
CASSTQTNYGYTF
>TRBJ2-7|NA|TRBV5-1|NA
TGCGCCAGCAGCTTGCAGGACACCTACGAGCAGTACTTC
CASSLQDTYEQYF
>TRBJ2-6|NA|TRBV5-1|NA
TGCGCCAGCAGCTCCGGGTTCTCTGGGGCCAACGTCCTGACTTTC
CASSSGFSGANVLTF
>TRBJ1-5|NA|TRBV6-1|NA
TGTGCCAGCAGTGAAATCGGTAGAAGCAATCAGCCCCAGCATTTT
CASSEIGRSNQPQHF
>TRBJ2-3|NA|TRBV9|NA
TGTGCCAGCTCGAGCCGGGGGAGGTTGACAGATACGCAGTATTTT
CASSSRGRLTDTQYF
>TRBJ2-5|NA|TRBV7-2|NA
TGTGCCAGCACCTCTAACGTGGCTAGACGGGGGGAGACCCAGTACTTC
CASTSNVARRGETQYF
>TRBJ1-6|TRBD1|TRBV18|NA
TGTGCCAGCTCACCCGGGACAGGGGTGAATTCACCCCTCCACTTT
CASSPGTGVNSPLHF
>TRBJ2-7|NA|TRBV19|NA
TGTGCCAGTAGTATGGGGCTCTCCTACGAGCAGTACTTC
CASSMGLSYEQYF